What follows are 10 T cell receptor beta chains derived from one specimen sequenced in a study of cytomegalovirus exposure and HLA in healthy donors. The PCR had 60 Vbeta and 13 Jbeta primers. Profiling relied on immunoSEQ multiplex PCR, and the TCRdb table lists in-frame clones only, not all of them. The table has around 140,000 clones, nearly 80% seen once. Specimen: PBMCs. Receptors originate from a male donor in good health and CMV-seronegative.

This sequence joins TRBV19 and TRBJ1-6; no firm D call. The CDR3 is made up of 14 amino acids. CDR1 LNHDA and CDR2 SQIVND come from the germline V gene (reference sequence). V lost 3 bases and J lost 7, with 10 bases in between. CDR3 loop: CASSIVRVNSPLHF. CDR3 DNA: TGTGCCAGTAGTATTGTACGGGTCAATTCACCCCTCCACTTT.

The V call is TRBV7-2, the J call TRBJ1-3; 7 bases line up with TRBD1. The CDR3 loop spans 16 amino acids. Germline lookup yields CDR1 SGHTA and CDR2 FQGNSA. The trim removed 4 bases at V and 2 bases at J, leaving 8 bases unmatched. Written as DNA, the CDR3 is TGTGCCAGCAGCTCCGGACAGGCTAAAGCTGGAAACACCATATATTTT. This codes for CASSSGQAKAGNTIYF.

This sequence joins TRBV7-9 and TRBJ1-1, with D unclear. Trimming took 1 base from V and 1 from J, leaving 10 bases between them. CDR1 SEHNR and CDR2 FQNEAQ come from the germline V gene (reference sequence). CDR3 length equals 15 residues. The CDR3 DNA sequence: TGTGCCAGCAGCTTAGGGGCCGTAGGGAACACTGAAGCTTTCTTT. It encodes CASSLGAVGNTEAFF.

The genes are TRBV9 and TRBJ2-2; 9 bases match TRBD2. V was clipped by 4 bases and J by 3 bases; unmatched bases: 10. Germline CDR1 is SGDLS and CDR2 is YYNGEE. The CDR3 covers 17 residues. CDR3 in amino acids: CASSIHRERGDTGELFF. The CDR3 DNA sequence: TGTGCCAGCAGCATCCACAGGGAGCGGGGGGACACCGGGGAGCTGTTTTTT.

The rearrangement joins TRBV2 to TRBJ1-3, with 9 nucleotides matching TRBD1. CDR1 and CDR2 from the germline V gene are SNHLY and FYNNEI. The CDR3 is made up of 15 amino acids. V dropped 9 bases and J dropped 1; count of bases not matched to a gene: 7. The CDR3 spells CASYTGTGSGNTIYF. CDR3 sequence (DNA): TGTGCCAGTTACACCGGGACAGGGTCTGGAAACACCATATATTTT.

In DNA form, the CDR3 reads TGTGCCAGTAGTATAGCCCCGGGACAGGGGAACACTGAAGCTTTCTTT. The encoded protein is CASSIAPGQGNTEAFF. This chain connects TRBV19 to TRBJ1-1; TRBD1 agrees at 9 bases. Per the germline V gene, CDR1 is LNHDA and CDR2 is SQIVND (reference sequence). J gave up 1 base and V 1 base, and 4 bases lay outside the gene matches. This CDR3 region has 16 residues.

This clone was counted only a few times. The rearrangement links TRBV4-1 to TRBJ2-3, with 13 bases matching TRBD2. Germline CDR1 is MGHRA and CDR2 is YSYEKL. The CDR3 consists of 18 residues. Trimming cost V 4 bases and J 6 bases; bases outside gene matches: 13. The CDR3 spells CASSPPLGLAGDGDTQYF. The CDR3 DNA sequence: TGCGCCAGCAGCCCCCCTTTAGGACTAGCGGGGGACGGGGATACGCAGTATTTT.

V usage is TRBV28 and J usage is TRBJ2-3; 9 nucleotides agree with TRBD2. The CDR3 contains 16 residues. J lost 1 base, V lost 2 bases, and 4 bases had no gene match. The germline V gene has CDR1 MDHEN and CDR2 SYDVKM. CDR3 loop: CASSLIAGEGTDTQYF. In nucleotides, the CDR3 is TGTGCCAGCAGTTTAATAGCGGGGGAGGGCACAGATACGCAGTATTTT.

In its sample, this clone was seen a few times. J is TRBJ1-1 and V is TRBV2; 7 bases line up with TRBD1. Germline CDR1 is SNHLY and CDR2 is FYNNEI. Unmatched junction bases numbered 11, after V lost 4 bases and J lost 0 bases. CDR3 length equals 17 residues. The CDR3 bases are TGTGCCAGCAGTGTTTCAGGGGGAAAAGGTTTGAACACTGAAGCTTTCTTT. Its translation is CASSVSGGKGLNTEAFF.

This clone was seen only a few times. The chain links TRBV5-5 to TRBJ2-5; unclear D gene. Germline CDR1 reads SGHKS; CDR2 reads YYEKEE (reference sequence). V was trimmed by 1 base and J by 0 bases, leaving 10 bases between them. The CDR3 consists of 15 residues. The CDR3 protein is CASSLPGSYQETQYF. The CDR3 DNA sequence: TGTGCCAGCAGCTTGCCAGGATCGTACCAAGAGACCCAGTACTTC.